This passage covers 25 T cell receptor beta chains from one sample sequenced in a study of cytotoxic CD8 clonotypes in ibrutinib-treated CLL. TCRdb keeps only in-frame clones here, not all; method: immunoSEQ multiplex PCR. The table lists 45,000 to 60,000 clones, over 55% of them singletons, with roughly 21% in the top ten. The sequenced sample was PBMCs, obtained after 24 months of ibrutinib treatment. The receptors were gathered from a human donor with chronic lymphocytic leukemia.

The rearrangement uses TRBV11-2 and TRBJ2-7, with a weak D call TRBD1 (7 bases). The V gene's germline CDR1 is SGHAT and CDR2 FQNNGV. The CDR3 contains 13 residues. V lost 6 bases and J 2 bases, leaving 11 bases between the germline ends. CDR3 amino acids: CASSQGGAYEQYV. The CDR3 DNA reads as TGTGCCAGCAGTCAGGGGGGCGCCTACGAGCAGTACGTC.

CDR3 bases: TGTGCCAGCACAGAGGACAGGGTTTTCTCACCCCTCCACTTT. Protein: CASTEDRVFSPLHF. The chain uses TRBV11-2 and TRBJ1-6, with 8 bases aligning to TRBD1. Germline assignment: CDR1 SGHAT and CDR2 FQNNGV. After removal of 7 bases from V and 10 bases from J, the junction contained 9 bases not matched to a gene. The CDR3 sequence is 14 residues long.

This rearrangement joins TRBV14 to TRBJ2-5; tentatively, D is TRBD2 (5 bases). V lost 3 bases and J 2 bases, leaving 7 bases between the germline ends. This CDR3 spans 13 amino acids. Germline CDR1 is SGHDN and CDR2 is FVKESK. The CDR3 sequence: CASSQVAQETQYF. The CDR3 DNA sequence: TGTGCCAGCAGCCAGGTAGCGCAAGAGACCCAGTACTTC.

V is TRBV30 and J is TRBJ1-6; D ambiguous. CDR1 GTSNPN and CDR2 SVGIG come from the germline V gene (reference sequence). The CDR3 is made up of 14 amino acids. Trimming left V 4 bases short and J 10 bases short, with 17 bases between. CDR3 loop: CAWTKGGGGSPLHF. CDR3 nucleotide sequence: TGTGCCTGGACCAAAGGAGGAGGTGGATCACCCCTCCACTTT.

V is TRBV4-1 and J is TRBJ2-3, with a tentative D call TRBD2 (6 bases). Looked up from germline, CDR1 is MGHRA and CDR2 is YSYEKL. This CDR3 region has 15 residues. The V end was cut by 5 bases, the J end by 6 bases, with 18 bases between. The CDR3 bases are TGCGCCAGCAGCAACTGGGACTTCCCGGGGGATACGCAGTATTTT. Residues: CASSNWDFPGDTQYF.

The gene calls are TRBV7-9 and TRBJ1-6; D not certain. CDR3 length equals 14 residues. The germline V and J ends were trimmed by 6 bases and 6 bases, with 12 bases remaining between them. The germline V gene has CDR1 SEHNR and CDR2 FQNEAQ (reference sequence). The CDR3 is CASSFQGFNSPLHF. The CDR3 DNA follows: TGTGCCAGCAGTTTCCAAGGGTTTAATTCACCCCTCCACTTT.

This clone was observed a few times. The gene calls are TRBV5-6 and TRBJ2-5, with 7 bases fitting TRBD2. This CDR3 is built from 15 residues. Germline V gives CDR1 SGHDT, CDR2 YYEEEE. With V trimmed by 2 bases and J by 5 bases, 9 bases remained unmatched. CDR3 in amino acids: CASSLSAGVSETQYF. CDR3 nucleotides: TGTGCCAGCAGCTTATCCGCGGGAGTTTCTGAGACCCAGTACTTC.

This clone was seen only once. The V and J genes are TRBV6-4 and TRBJ2-7; TRBD1 agrees at 7 bases. Germline V gene lookup returns CDR1 MRHNA and CDR2 SNTAGT. This CDR3 has 17 amino acids. The V segment lost 0 bases and the J segment 0 bases; nucleotides outside the gene matches: 8. The DNA of the CDR3 is TGTGCCAGCAGTGACTCGGCCCGGGACAGAGGCTCCTACGAGCAGTACTTC. This codes for CASSDSARDRGSYEQYF.

The chain recombines TRBV11-2 with TRBJ1-1; D gene unclear. The V gene's germline CDR1 is SGHAT and CDR2 FQNNGV. CDR3 length: 12 amino acids. Trimming removed 5 bases at V and 6 bases at J, with 10 bases between. CDR3 protein: CASSLGRPEAFF. The CDR3 coding sequence is TGTGCCAGCAGCCTGGGAAGGCCTGAAGCTTTCTTT.

In this sample, this clone turned up a few times. The rearrangement uses TRBV27 and TRBJ1-6; D is unresolved. Germline V gene lookup returns CDR1 MNHEY and CDR2 SMNVEV (reference sequence). The CDR3 covers 16 residues. Trimming removed 5 bases at V and 0 bases at J, with 11 bases between. This CDR3 reads CASSPRVSSYNSPLHF. For the CDR3, the DNA is TGTGCCAGCAGTCCTCGGGTGAGCTCCTATAATTCACCCCTCCACTTT.

The chain recombines TRBV30 with TRBJ2-7; D ambiguous. This CDR3 has 11 amino acids. Trimming pared 5 bases from V and 0 bases from J, leaving 5 bases between. From germline, CDR1 is GTSNPN and CDR2 SVGIG (reference sequence). CDR3 amino acids: CAWATSYEQYF. CDR3 bases: TGTGCCTGGGCTACCTCCTACGAGCAGTACTTC.

J is TRBJ2-7 and V is TRBV28; D is uncertain. The CDR3 extends over 14 amino acids. The V end was cut by 6 bases, the J end by 5 bases, with 17 bases between. Germline V gene data show CDR1 as MDHEN and CDR2 as SYDVKM. The CDR3, as DNA: TGTGCCAGCAGCTTTAGGCACCATGGAAACGAGCAGTACTTC. It translates to CASSFRHHGNEQYF.

The chain links TRBV29-1 to TRBJ2-7; 7 nucleotides match TRBD2. The CDR3 totals 16 residues. The germline V gene encodes CDR1 SQVTM and CDR2 ANQGSEA. The junction had 15 bases not matched to a gene; V was cut back by 4 bases and J by 3 bases. The CDR3 region has the DNA TGCAGCGTTGCAGGTACAAAAGCGGGGCCAGACTACGAGCAGTACTTC. It encodes CSVAGTKAGPDYEQYF.

The genes are TRBV28 and TRBJ2-6; D remains unclear. The ends were cut back, 6 bases at V and 0 bases at J, with 3 bases in the middle. The CDR3 extends over 13 amino acids. In germline, CDR1 is MDHEN, CDR2 SYDVKM. The CDR3 coding sequence is TGTGCCAGCAGAAGCTCTGGGGCCAACGTCCTGACTTTC. As protein: CASRSSGANVLTF.

The chain is built from TRBV6-5 and TRBJ1-2; D gene unclear. Germline values: CDR1 MNHEY, CDR2 SVGAGI. Trimming took 5 bases from V and 2 from J, leaving 15 bases between them. There are 15 residues in the CDR3. CDR3 protein: CASSIYGQINYGYTF. The CDR3 DNA reads as TGTGCCAGCAGTATCTACGGGCAGATCAACTATGGCTACACCTTC.

The V and J genes are TRBV2 and TRBJ2-3; TRBD2 matches 8 bases. V shed 7 bases and J 2 bases; nucleotides not matched to a gene: 8. Germline lookup yields CDR1 SNHLY and CDR2 FYNNEI. The CDR3 loop spans 15 amino acids. CDR3 residues: CASNIGGGPTDTQYF. CDR3 nucleotides: TGTGCCAGCAATATCGGCGGGGGGCCCACAGATACGCAGTATTTT. Combining the CDR3 with reference TRBV2 and TRBJ2-3 gives the whole variable domain EPEVTQTPSHQVTQMGQEVILRCVPISNHLYFYWYRQILGQKVEFLVSFYNNEISEKSEIFDDQFSVERPDGSNFTLKIRSTKLEDSAMYFCASNIGGGPTDTQYFGPGTRLTVL.

The chain couples TRBV27 to TRBJ2-2; D tentatively reads TRBD1 or TRBD2 (6 bases each). Per germline, CDR1 MNHEY and CDR2 SMNVEV (reference sequence). V was clipped by 4 bases and J by 3 bases, with 9 bases between them. This CDR3 comprises 14 residues. CDR3 residues: CASSYGGHTGELFF. DNA of the CDR3: TGTGCCAGCAGTTATGGGGGGCACACCGGGGAGCTGTTTTTT.

The rearrangement uses TRBV11-2 and TRBJ2-7; 9 bases are a match to TRBD2. The CDR3 runs 17 residues. J was trimmed by 4 bases and V by 1 base; bases with no gene match: 11. Germline CDR1 SGHAT, CDR2 FQNNGV. For the CDR3, the DNA is TGTGCCAGCAGCTTAGCGATCTCCGGGACTAGCAGGTACGAGCAGTACTTC. Residues: CASSLAISGTSRYEQYF. Combining the CDR3 with reference TRBV11-2 and TRBJ2-7 gives the whole variable domain EAGVAQSPRYKIIEKRQSVAFWCNPISGHATLYWYQQILGQGPKLLIQFQNNGVVDDSQLPKDRFSAERLKGVDSTLKIQPAKLEDSAVYLCASSLAISGTSRYEQYFGPGTRLTVT.

The chain is built from TRBV11-2 and TRBJ2-7; D not certain. V lost 5 bases to trimming and J lost 3 bases, with 8 bases between them. The germline CDR1 and CDR2 sequences are SGHAT and FQNNGV. The CDR3 is 12 amino acids. The CDR3 reads CASSPKGYEQYF. The CDR3 region has the DNA TGTGCCAGCAGCCCCAAAGGCTACGAGCAGTACTTC.

The chain links TRBV7-6 to TRBJ2-3, with 9 bases fitting TRBD2. Germline V lookup: CDR1 SGHVS, CDR2 FNYEAQ. The CDR3 covers 16 residues. Trimming cost V 5 bases and J 2 bases; bases outside gene matches: 8. CDR3 nucleotide sequence: TGTGCCAGCAGCCCTCGCGGGGGGGGGATCACAGATACGCAGTATTTT. This codes for CASSPRGGGITDTQYF. Full variable domain (missing parts from reference TRBV7-6 and TRBJ2-3): GAGVSQSPRYKVTKRGQDVALRCDPISGHVSLYWYRQALGQGPEFLTYFNYEAQQDKSGLPNDRFSAERPEGSISTLTIQRTEQRDSAMYRCASSPRGGGITDTQYFGPGTRLTVL.

The table lists this clone with a few counts. This chain uses TRBV29-1 with TRBJ1-1; the D gene is possibly TRBD1 (5 bases). CDR1 and CDR2 (germline): SQVTM, ANQGSEA. The CDR3 is 13 residues long. The V gene lost 7 bases and the J gene lost 3 bases, with 15 bases spanning the gap. The CDR3 reads CSAVGQVDTEAFF. The CDR3 coding sequence is TGCAGCGCCGTGGGGCAGGTTGACACTGAAGCTTTCTTT.

For this clone: Mismatch with germline at one junction end may stem from a read error. This chain uses TRBV5-1 with TRBJ1-2, with TRBD1 as a possible D gene (5 bases). Germline CDR1 is SGHRS and CDR2 is YFSETQ. This CDR3 contains 12 residues. The CDR3 sequence is CASNGRVGGYTF. CDR3 sequence (DNA): TGTGCCAGCAATGGCAGGGTGGGTGGCTACACCTTC.

On this clone itself: This clone may be a read error of a much larger clone one base away. The chain joins TRBV28 to TRBJ2-7, with unresolved D. Germline V CDR1 and CDR2: MDHEN, SYDVKM. This CDR3 has 12 residues. Written as DNA, the CDR3 is TGTGCCAGCAGTTCGGAAGTCTACAAGCAGTACTTC. The encoded protein is CASSSEVYKQYF.

DNA of the CDR3: TGCGCCAGCAGCTTGGACGGGGGCTACCAGCCCCAGCATTTT. Translated: CASSLDGGYQPQHF. The gene calls are TRBV5-1 and TRBJ1-5; D might be TRBD1 (6 bases). This CDR3 is 14 amino acids long. Trimming shortened V by 0 bases and J by 7 bases, and 11 bases separated the two germline ends. Germline values: CDR1 SGHRS, CDR2 YFSETQ.

The rearrangement links TRBV7-7 to TRBJ1-5; maybe TRBD1 (5 bases). V shed 6 bases and J shed 0 bases, with 12 bases lying between them. CDR3 length: 15 residues. Germline V lookup: CDR1 SSHAT, CDR2 FNYEAQ (reference sequence). The CDR3 region is CASRYRQYSNQPQHF. CDR3 in DNA: TGTGCCAGCAGGTACCGACAGTATAGCAATCAGCCCCAGCATTTT.